This paragraph reports one T cell receptor (beta chain). This specimen belongs to a study of CD8 T cells in Susac syndrome. The authors reverse transcribed roughly 0.5 to 1 ug RNA with random hexamers. An immunoSEQ multiplex PCR amplified TCR beta CDR3 over 54 Vbeta and 13 Jbeta. A single record per CDR3 protein comes from TCRdb applying MiXCR to the immunoSEQ multiplex PCR reads. Of 300,000 to 350,000 distinct CDR3 sequences in the sample, roughly nine tenths were seen once. The clonotype was recovered from a human donor with multiple sclerosis. What was sequenced was CD4+ T cells from PBMCs.

The CDR3 DNA reads as TGTGCCAGCAGTTATGTGGCAGACGGGGAAGCTTTCTTT. Amino acids: CASSYVADGEAFF. The chain uses TRBV6-5 and TRBJ1-1; no clear D gene. The germline CDR1 and CDR2 sequences are MNHEY and SVGAGI. Trimming shortened V by 3 bases and J by 8 bases, and 13 bases separated the two germline ends. The CDR3 sequence is 13 residues long.